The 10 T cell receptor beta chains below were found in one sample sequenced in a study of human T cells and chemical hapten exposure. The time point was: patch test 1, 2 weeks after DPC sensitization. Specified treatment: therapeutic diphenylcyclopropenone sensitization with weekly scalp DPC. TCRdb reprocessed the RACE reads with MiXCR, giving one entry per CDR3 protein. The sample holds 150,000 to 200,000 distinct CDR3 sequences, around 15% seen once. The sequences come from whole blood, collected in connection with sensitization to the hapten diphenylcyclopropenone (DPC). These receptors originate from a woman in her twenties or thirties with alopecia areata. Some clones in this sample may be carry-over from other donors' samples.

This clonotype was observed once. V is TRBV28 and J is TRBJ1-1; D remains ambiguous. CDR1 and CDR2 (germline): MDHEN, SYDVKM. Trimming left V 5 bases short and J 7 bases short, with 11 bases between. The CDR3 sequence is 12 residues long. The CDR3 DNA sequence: TGTGCCAGCAGTCTTGGACGGGGTGAAGCTTTCTTT. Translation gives CASSLGRGEAFF.

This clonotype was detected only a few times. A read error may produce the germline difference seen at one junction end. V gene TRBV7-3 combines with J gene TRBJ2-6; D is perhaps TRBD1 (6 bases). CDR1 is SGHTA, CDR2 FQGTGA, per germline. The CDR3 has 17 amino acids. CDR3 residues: CASSPYRVQSGVNVLTF. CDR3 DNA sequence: TGTGCCAGCAGCCCGTACAGGGTACAATCTGGGGTCAACGTCCTGACTTTC.

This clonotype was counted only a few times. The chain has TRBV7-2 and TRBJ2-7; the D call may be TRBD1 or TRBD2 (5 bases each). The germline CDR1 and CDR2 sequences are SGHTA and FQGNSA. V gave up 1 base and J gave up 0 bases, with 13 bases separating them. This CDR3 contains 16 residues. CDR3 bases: TGTGCCAGCAGCTTAGTGAGGGGACCCAGCTCCTACGAGCAGTACTTC. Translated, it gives CASSLVRGPSSYEQYF.

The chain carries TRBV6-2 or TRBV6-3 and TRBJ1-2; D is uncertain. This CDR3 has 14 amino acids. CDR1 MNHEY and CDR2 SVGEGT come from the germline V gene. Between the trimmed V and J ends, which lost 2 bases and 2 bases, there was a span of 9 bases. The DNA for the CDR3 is TGTGCCAGCAGTTACGCCGGCGGCAACTATGGCTACACCTTC. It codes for CASSYAGGNYGYTF.

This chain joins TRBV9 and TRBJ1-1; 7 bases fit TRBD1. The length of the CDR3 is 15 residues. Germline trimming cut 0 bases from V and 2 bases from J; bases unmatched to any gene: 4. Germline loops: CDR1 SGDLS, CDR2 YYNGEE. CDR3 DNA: TGTGCCAGCAGCGTAGAAGGAGGGGGCAACACTGAAGCTTTCTTT. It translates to CASSVEGGGNTEAFF.

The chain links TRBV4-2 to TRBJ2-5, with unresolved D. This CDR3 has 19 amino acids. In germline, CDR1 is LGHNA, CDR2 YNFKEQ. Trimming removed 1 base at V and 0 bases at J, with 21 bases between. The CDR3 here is CASSQVVSRPGSYQETQYF. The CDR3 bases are TGTGCCAGCAGCCAAGTAGTCTCTCGCCCCGGCTCGTACCAAGAGACCCAGTACTTC.

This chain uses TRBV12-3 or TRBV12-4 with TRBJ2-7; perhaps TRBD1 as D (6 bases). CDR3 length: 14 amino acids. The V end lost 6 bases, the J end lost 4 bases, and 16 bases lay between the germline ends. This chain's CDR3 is CASSLRQALYEQYF. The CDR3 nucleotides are TGTGCCAGCAGCCTTCGACAGGCCCTTTACGAGCAGTACTTC.

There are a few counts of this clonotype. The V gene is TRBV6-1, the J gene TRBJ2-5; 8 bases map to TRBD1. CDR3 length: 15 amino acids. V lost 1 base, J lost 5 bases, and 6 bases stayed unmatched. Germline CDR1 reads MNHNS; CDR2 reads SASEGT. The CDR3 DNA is TGTGCCAGCAGTGAAGGGGACAGGATCCGGGAGACCCAGTACTTC. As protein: CASSEGDRIRETQYF.

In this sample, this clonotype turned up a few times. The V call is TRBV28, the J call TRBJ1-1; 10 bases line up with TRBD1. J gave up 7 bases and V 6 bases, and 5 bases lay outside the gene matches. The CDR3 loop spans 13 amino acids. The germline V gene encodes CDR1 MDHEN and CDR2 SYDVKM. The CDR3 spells CASRRDRGGEAFF. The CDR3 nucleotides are TGTGCCAGCAGGCGGGACAGGGGTGGTGAAGCTTTCTTT.

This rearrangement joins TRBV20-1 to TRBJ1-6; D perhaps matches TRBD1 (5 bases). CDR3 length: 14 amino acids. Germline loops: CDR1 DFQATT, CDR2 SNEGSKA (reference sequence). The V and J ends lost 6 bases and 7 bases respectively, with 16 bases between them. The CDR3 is CSAGPGRANSPLHF. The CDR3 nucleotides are TGCAGTGCGGGTCCGGGACGGGCGAATTCACCCCTCCACTTT.